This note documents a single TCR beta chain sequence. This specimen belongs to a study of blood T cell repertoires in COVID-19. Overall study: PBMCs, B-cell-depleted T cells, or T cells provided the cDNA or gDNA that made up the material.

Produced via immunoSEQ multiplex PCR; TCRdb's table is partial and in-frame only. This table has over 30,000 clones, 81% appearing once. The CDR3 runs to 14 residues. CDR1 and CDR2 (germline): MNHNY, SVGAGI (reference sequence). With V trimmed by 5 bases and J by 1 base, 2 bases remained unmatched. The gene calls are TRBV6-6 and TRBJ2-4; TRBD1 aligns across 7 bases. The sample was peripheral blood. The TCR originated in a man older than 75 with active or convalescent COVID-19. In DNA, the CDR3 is TGTGCCAGCAGTCCGGACAGGGCCAAAAACATTCAGTACTTC. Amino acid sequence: CASSPDRAKNIQYF.